These T cell receptor beta chains were read from a single sample in a study of OX40 agonist ivuxolimab in advanced cancers. Libraries were prepared by immunoSEQ multiplex PCR; TCRdb keeps only in-frame clonotypes and omits some of them. The repertoire includes some 70,000 clones, about nine tenths of them detected once, and around 2.7% sits in the top ten. This specimen consisted of CD4+ or CD8+ T cells sorted from blood, obtained in a trial of the OX40 agonist ivuxolimab. Receptors originate from an adult with an advanced solid tumor such as melanoma, head and neck, liver or kidney cancer. The CDR3 runs from the conserved cysteine through the conserved F or W. Clone size is shown for a subset of rows, as once, few, many or a class of expanded clone.

>NA|TRBV5-1
CASSLDGERRTDTQYF
>NA|TRBV7-2
CASSFGFHNEQFF
>NA|TRBV7-8
CASSLGQTNYGYTF
>few|TRBV27
CASSLTAPSQISGANVLTF
>NA|TRBV11-3
CASSLAGDSPLHF
>NA|TRBV10-2
CASSPIPGQTLVGTEAFF
>NA|TRBV7-3
CASSLTGYNSPLHF
>NA|TRBV7-9
CASSFLKAGAYEQYF
>NA|TRBV6-5
CASKSGGVSNQPQHF
>NA|TRBV7-9
CASSKRQGTGELFF
>once|TRBV6-5
CASSYSKTKNTEAFF
>NA|TRBV6-4
CASSSGGTGELFF
>NA|TRBV5-1
CASSLEQGSSGNTIYF